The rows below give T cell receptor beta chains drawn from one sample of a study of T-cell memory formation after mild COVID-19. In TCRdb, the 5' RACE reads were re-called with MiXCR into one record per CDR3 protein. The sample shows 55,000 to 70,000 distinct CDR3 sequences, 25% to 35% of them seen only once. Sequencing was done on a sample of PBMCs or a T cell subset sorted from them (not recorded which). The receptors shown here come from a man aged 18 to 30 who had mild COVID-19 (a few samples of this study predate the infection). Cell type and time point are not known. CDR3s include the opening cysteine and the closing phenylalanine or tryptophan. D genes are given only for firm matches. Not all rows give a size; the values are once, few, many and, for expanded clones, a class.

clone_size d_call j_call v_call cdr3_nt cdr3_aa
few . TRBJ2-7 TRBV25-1 TGTGCCAGCAGTCGAACGGGGTACGAGCAGTACTTC CASSRTGYEQYF
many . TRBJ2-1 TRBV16 TGTGCCAGCAGCCAATCACTAGGAATCAATGAGCAGTTCTTC CASSQSLGINEQFF
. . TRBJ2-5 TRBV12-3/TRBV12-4 TGTGCCAGCAGCCTCTTTGGCCCAAGGCCCCAGTACTTC CASSLFGPRPQYF
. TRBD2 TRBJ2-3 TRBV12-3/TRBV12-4 TGTGCCAGCACGGGGACTAGCGGGAACACAGATACGCAGTATTTT CASTGTSGNTDTQYF
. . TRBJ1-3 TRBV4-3 TGCGCCAGCAGCCAAGATGCCAGGGGCTCTGGAAACACCATATATTTT CASSQDARGSGNTIYF
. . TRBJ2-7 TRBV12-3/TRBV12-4 TGTGCCAGCAGTAGAGGGCCGACCTACGAGCAGTACTTC CASSRGPTYEQYF
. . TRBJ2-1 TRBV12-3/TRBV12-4 TGTGCCAGCAAGGGCTTTATTGATGAGCAGTTCTTC CASKGFIDEQFF
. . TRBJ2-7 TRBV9 TGTGCCAGCAGCCCCGAGTCCCACGAGCAGTACTTC CASSPESHEQYF
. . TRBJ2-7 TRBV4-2 TGTGCCAGCAGCCCAACCAGGGGCGACTCCTACGAGCAGTACTTC CASSPTRGDSYEQYF
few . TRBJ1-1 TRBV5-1 TGCGCCAGCAGCTTGGCCGCTACGGTCACTGAAGCTTTCTTT CASSLAATVTEAFF
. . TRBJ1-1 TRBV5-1 TGCGCCAGCAGCCCGGACCAAACTGAAGCTTTCTTT CASSPDQTEAFF
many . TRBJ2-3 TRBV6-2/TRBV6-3 TGTGCCAGCAGTTACGTCGACTTTCGGGCCACAGATACGCAGTATTTT CASSYVDFRATDTQYF
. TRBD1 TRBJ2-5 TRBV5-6 TGTGCCAGCAGCTCTTTCGGGACAGGGCTTCAAGAGACCCAGTACTTC CASSSFGTGLQETQYF
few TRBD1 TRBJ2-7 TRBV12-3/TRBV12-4 TGTGCCAGCAGTCCGAAGGGGACAGGATTGAGCTCCTACGAGCAGTACTTC CASSPKGTGLSSYEQYF
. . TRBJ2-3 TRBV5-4 TGTGCCAGCAGCCCGAGGGGGGAGATAGGCACGCAGTATTTT CASSPRGEIGTQYF
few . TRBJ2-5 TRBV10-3 TGTGCCATCAGTGAAGGGGAAGAGACCCAGTACTTC CAISEGEETQYF
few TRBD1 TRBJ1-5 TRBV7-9 TGTGCCAGCAGCCCGGGACAGAATCAGCCCCAGCATTTT CASSPGQNQPQHF
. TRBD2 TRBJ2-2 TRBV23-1 TGCGCCAGCAGTCAGCGGGAACTAGCGGGGGGACCTCACACCGGGGAGCTGTTTTTT CASSQRELAGGPHTGELFF
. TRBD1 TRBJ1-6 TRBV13 TGTGCTACGACCTCGGGGACAGGGGATTATTCACCCCTCCACTTT CATTSGTGDYSPLHF
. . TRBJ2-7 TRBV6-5 TGTGCCAGCAGTTATGCGGAACACTCCTACGAGCAGTACTTC CASSYAEHSYEQYF
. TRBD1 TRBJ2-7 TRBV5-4 TGTGCCAGCAGCTTTAGGACAGGGGCCCCGCGCGAGCAGTACTTC CASSFRTGAPREQYF
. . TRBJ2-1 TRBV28 TGTGCCAGCAGTAGCCCCGGGCGGGGTCCTTCCTACAATGAGCAGTTCTTC CASSSPGRGPSYNEQFF
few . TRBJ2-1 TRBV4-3 TGCGCCAGCAGCCACCTGTACAATGAGCAGTTCTTC CASSHLYNEQFF
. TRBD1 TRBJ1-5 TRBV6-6 TGTGCCAGTGAACAGGGGGATCAGCCCCAGCATTTT CASEQGDQPQHF
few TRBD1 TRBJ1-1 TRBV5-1 TGCGCCAGCAGCCCTGCGGACAGGGGGATCCGGAACACTGAAGCTTTCTTT CASSPADRGIRNTEAFF
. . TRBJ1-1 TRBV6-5 TGTGCCAGCACCCTTCGGGGGGTTGGTCGCACTGAAGCTTTCTTT CASTLRGVGRTEAFF
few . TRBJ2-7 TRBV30 TGTGCCTGGAGCACCGGGGCCGCCTACGAGCAGTACTTC CAWSTGAAYEQYF
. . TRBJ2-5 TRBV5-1 TGCGCCAGCAGCTTGCTCGGAAACCTAGAGACCCAGTACTTC CASSLLGNLETQYF
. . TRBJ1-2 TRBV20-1 TGCAGTGCTAGAGATCCTGGGGACCCCTATGGCTACACCTTC CSARDPGDPYGYTF